A selection of T cell receptor beta chains follows, all from one sample in a study of control samples from healthy donors and cancer patients. Here immunoSEQ multiplex PCR was the method, and the copy in TCRdb shows in-frame clones only, minus some. The table shows over 110,000 clones, with roughly 92% occurring only once. The sequencing input was blood. Source of these receptors: a man aged 25 to 45 in good health. Each CDR3 is given with its conserved first and last residue. The order of the fields is V gene, D gene, clone size, J gene, CDR3 protein, CDR3 DNA. D genes are given only for firm matches. Size is stated for part of the rows, as once, few or many counts, or as a class when the clone is expanded.

TRBV5-4	TRBD1	.	TRBJ2-7	CASSPGQGVYEQYF	TGTGCCAGCAGCCCGGGACAGGGTGTTTACGAGCAGTACTTC
TRBV7-3	TRBD2	.	TRBJ2-1	CASSSTGTSRYNEQFF	TGTGCCAGCAGCTCCACCGGGACTAGCAGATACAATGAGCAGTTCTTC
TRBV28	TRBD2	.	TRBJ2-3	CASSLSGLAGGPGDTQYF	TGTGCCAGCAGTTTATCGGGTCTAGCGGGAGGGCCCGGAGATACGCAGTATTTT
TRBV28	.	.	TRBJ2-1	CASSSFERGYNEQFF	TGTGCCAGCAGTTCTTTTGAAAGGGGCTACAATGAGCAGTTCTTC
TRBV28	.	.	TRBJ2-7	CASSGGMVEQYF	TGTGCCAGCAGTGGGGGGATGGTCGAGCAGTACTTC
TRBV11-2	TRBD1	.	TRBJ1-2	CASSLAPDRVRGYTF	TGTGCCAGCAGCTTAGCCCCCGACAGGGTTCGGGGCTACACCTTC
TRBV2	.	few	TRBJ1-1	CASLRREDTEAFF	TGTGCCAGCTTAAGGAGGGAGGACACTGAAGCTTTCTTT
TRBV11-2	TRBD1	.	TRBJ1-3	CASSSGQGIVGNSIYF	TGTGCCAGCAGCTCAGGACAGGGGATAGTTGGAAACTCCATATATTTT
TRBV12-3/TRBV12-4	.	.	TRBJ1-1	CASITSDGGAFF	TGTGCCAGCATCACTTCGGATGGGGGAGCTTTCTTT
TRBV28	.	.	TRBJ1-2	CASRKGGGYTF	TGTGCCAGCAGGAAAGGCGGTGGCTACACCTTC
TRBV27	TRBD2	.	TRBJ2-7	CASRKTSGSSYEQYF	TGTGCCAGCCGGAAGACTAGCGGCTCCTCCTACGAGCAGTACTTC
TRBV5-1	.	.	TRBJ1-2	CASSLEGFGEGYTF	TGCGCCAGCAGCTTGGAGGGGTTCGGGGAAGGCTACACCTTC
TRBV3-1/TRBV3-2	TRBD1	.	TRBJ2-2	CASSYRGTGELFF	TGTGCCAGCAGCTACAGGGGGACCGGGGAGCTGTTTTTT
TRBV2	.	.	TRBJ2-5	CASSDGGTQYF	TGTGCCAGCAGTGATGGTGGGACCCAGTACTTC
TRBV28	.	.	TRBJ2-7	CASSLESPYEQYF	TGTGCCAGCAGTTTGGAGTCCCCCTACGAGCAGTACTTC
TRBV7-3	.	.	TRBJ2-3	CASSPNGLSDTQYF	TGTGCCAGCAGCCCAAATGGACTTTCAGATACGCAGTATTTT
TRBV5-5	TRBD2	.	TRBJ2-5	CASSLIAGVETQYF	TGTGCCAGCAGCTTAATAGCGGGAGTAGAGACCCAGTACTTC
TRBV7-9	.	few	TRBJ2-1	CASSVGSGNEQFF	TGTGCCAGCAGCGTTGGAAGTGGCAATGAGCAGTTCTTC
TRBV5-1	.	.	TRBJ2-7	CASSFQGSGYEQYF	TGCGCCAGCAGCTTCCAGGGTTCGGGGTACGAGCAGTACTTC
TRBV10-3	TRBD1	.	TRBJ2-7	CAISDAGGGRSYYEQYF	TGTGCCATCAGTGACGCAGGGGGCGGAAGGTCATACTACGAGCAGTACTTC
TRBV27	.	.	TRBJ2-1	CASSPTLMDEQFF	TGTGCCAGCAGCCCCACCCTTATGGATGAGCAGTTCTTC
TRBV2	.	.	TRBJ1-2	CASSAHRPPNYGYTF	TGTGCCAGCAGTGCCCACAGGCCGCCTAACTATGGCTACACCTTC
TRBV19	TRBD2	.	TRBJ2-3	CASNMGASGISTDTQYF	TGTGCCAGTAACATGGGGGCTAGCGGGATTAGCACAGATACGCAGTATTTT
TRBV20-1	.	few	TRBJ1-1	CSASEVDREAFF	TGCAGTGCTAGTGAGGTGGATAGAGAAGCTTTCTTT
TRBV5-1	.	.	TRBJ1-3	CASRQESSGNTIYF	TGCGCCAGCAGACAGGAGAGTTCTGGAAACACCATATATTTT
TRBV19	TRBD2	.	TRBJ2-7	CASSTSSGGEQYF	TGTGCCAGTAGTACTTCAAGCGGGGGCGAGCAGTACTTC
TRBV10-3	TRBD1	.	TRBJ1-4	CAIGQGQEKLFF	TGTGCCATCGGACAGGGTCAGGAAAAACTGTTTTTT
TRBV11-2	TRBD2	.	TRBJ2-3	CASSPLAGGTDTQYF	TGTGCCAGCAGCCCCCTAGCGGGAGGCACAGATACGCAGTATTTT
TRBV5-4	.	.	TRBJ1-3	CASSKDGSSGNTIYF	TGTGCCAGCAGTAAGGACGGTAGCTCTGGAAACACCATATATTTT
TRBV28	TRBD1	.	TRBJ2-2	CASSSGQGTGELFF	TGTGCCAGCAGTTCCGGACAGGGCACCGGGGAGCTGTTTTTT
TRBV2	TRBD2	.	TRBJ2-7	CASRRLAGGWEQYF	TGTGCCAGCAGAAGACTAGCGGGAGGGTGGGAGCAGTACTTC
TRBV28	TRBD1	.	TRBJ1-4	CASSLHPKTTGGAGEKLFF	TGTGCCAGCAGTCTCCATCCGAAAACGACAGGGGGCGCGGGTGAAAAACTGTTTTTT
TRBV4-3	.	.	TRBJ2-6	CASSPAGGGGANVLTF	TGCGCCAGCAGCCCCGCGGGTGGGGGAGGGGCCAACGTCCTGACTTTC
TRBV28	.	.	TRBJ2-1	CASILSGRDIMGNEQFF	TGTGCCAGCATCCTCTCGGGCCGGGACATCATGGGCAATGAGCAGTTCTTC
TRBV5-6	TRBD2	.	TRBJ2-2	CASSWVLGSGSLNTGELFF	TGTGCCAGCAGTTGGGTCTTGGGTAGCGGGAGTTTGAACACCGGGGAGCTGTTTTTT
TRBV5-1	TRBD2	.	TRBJ2-7	CASSSGLAGGPANYEQYF	TGCGCCAGCAGCTCAGGACTAGCGGGAGGGCCGGCCAACTACGAGCAGTACTTC
TRBV28	.	.	TRBJ1-2	CASRSGPGYGYTF	TGTGCCAGCAGGTCAGGCCCCGGCTATGGCTACACCTTC
TRBV9	.	.	TRBJ2-1	CASSVVFSSNEQFF	TGTGCCAGCAGCGTAGTATTCAGTTCCAATGAGCAGTTCTTC
TRBV4-3	.	once	TRBJ1-1	CASSQGGREKTEAFF	TGCGCCAGCAGCCAGGGGGGACGGGAAAAAACTGAAGCTTTCTTT
TRBV18	.	.	TRBJ1-2	CASSPATGNYGYTF	TGTGCCAGCTCACCTGCCACAGGGAACTATGGCTACACCTTC
TRBV9	.	.	TRBJ1-1	CASSMGVEPEAFF	TGTGCCAGCAGCATGGGGGTAGAACCTGAAGCTTTCTTT
TRBV5-5	.	.	TRBJ1-5	CASSLGQLNQPQHF	TGTGCCAGCAGCTTGGGACAGCTCAATCAGCCCCAGCATTTT
TRBV4-1	.	.	TRBJ1-5	CASSQERNQPQHF	TGCGCCAGCAGCCAAGAGCGGAATCAGCCCCAGCATTTT
TRBV28	TRBD2	.	TRBJ2-7	CASSRGLAGGIHEQYF	TGTGCCAGCAGTCGTGGACTAGCGGGAGGGATACACGAGCAGTACTTC
TRBV19	.	.	TRBJ1-5	CASSINPGAQHF	TGTGCCAGTAGTATAAACCCCGGTGCCCAGCATTTT
TRBV27	.	.	TRBJ2-1	CASSESRNEQFF	TGTGCCAGCAGTGAAAGTAGGAATGAGCAGTTCTTC
TRBV6-5	.	.	TRBJ2-3	CASSYSDRGRDTQYF	TGTGCCAGCAGTTATAGTGACCGGGGTAGAGATACGCAGTATTTT
TRBV19	TRBD1	.	TRBJ1-4	CASSVARGPNEKLFF	TGTGCCAGTAGTGTAGCAAGGGGGCCAAATGAAAAACTGTTTTTT
TRBV6-4	.	.	TRBJ1-6	CASSDSPNSPLHF	TGTGCCAGCAGTGACTCGCCTAATTCACCCCTCCACTTT
TRBV6-4	TRBD1	.	TRBJ1-2	CASSPRGESGGYTF	TGTGCCAGCAGTCCCAGGGGGGAGAGCGGTGGCTACACCTTC
TRBV28	TRBD1	.	TRBJ1-2	CASSLIGSASGQGSSYGYTF	TGTGCCAGCAGTTTAATTGGGTCAGCTTCAGGACAGGGATCTTCCTATGGCTACACCTTC
TRBV5-1	.	.	TRBJ1-2	CASSLSGSGYTF	TGCGCCAGCAGCTTGTCAGGGTCTGGCTACACCTTC
TRBV2	.	.	TRBJ2-1	CASSVYNEQFF	TGTGCCAGCAGTGTTTACAATGAGCAGTTCTTC
TRBV9	.	.	TRBJ1-1	CASSVGWGEAEAFF	TGTGCCAGCAGCGTAGGATGGGGAGAGGCTGAAGCTTTCTTT